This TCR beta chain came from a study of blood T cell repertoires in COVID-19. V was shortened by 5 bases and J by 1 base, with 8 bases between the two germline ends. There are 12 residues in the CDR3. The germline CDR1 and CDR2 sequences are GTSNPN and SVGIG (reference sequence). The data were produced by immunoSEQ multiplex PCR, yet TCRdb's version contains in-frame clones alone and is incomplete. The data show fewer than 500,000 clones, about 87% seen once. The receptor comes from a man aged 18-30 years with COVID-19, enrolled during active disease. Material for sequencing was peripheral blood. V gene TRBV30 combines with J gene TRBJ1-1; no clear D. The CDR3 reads CAWAHQNTEAFF. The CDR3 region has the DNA TGTGCCTGGGCACACCAGAACACTGAAGCTTTCTTT.